This T cell receptor beta chain was recorded in a study of blood T cell repertoires in COVID-19. For the study at large: Samples representing acute and convalescent COVID-19 were sourced from the United States, Italy and Spain. PBMCs, B-cell-depleted T cells, or T cells were the source of the cDNA or gDNA that made up the material.

In the study's own analysis: Amplified reference gene primers provided the basis for estimating nucleated cell counts. Method: immunoSEQ multiplex PCR; TCRdb's copy keeps in-frame clones and lacks some. The V and J calls and clone size are taken from that table; D and trimming were inferred from the DNA. The data hold tens of thousands of clones, with 75% to 80% observed a single time. The V and J ends lost 4 bases and 5 bases respectively, with 21 bases between them. The germline CDR1 and CDR2 sequences are SEHNR and FQNEAQ (reference sequence). The CDR3 is 16 residues long. Material for sequencing was peripheral blood. The chain uses TRBV7-9 and TRBJ2-7, with a possible D match to TRBD1 (6 bases). This clonotype was obtained from a man between 65 and 80 years old with active or convalescent COVID-19. CDR3 residues: CASSSPLGAQKDEQYF. In DNA, the CDR3 is TGTGCCAGCAGCTCCCCATTGGGGGCCCAAAAGGACGAGCAGTACTTC. The full variable domain, with the rest looked up from reference TRBV7-9 and TRBJ2-7, is DTGVSQNPRHKITKRGQNVTFRCDPISEHNRLYWYRQTLGQGPEFLTYFQNEAQLEKSRLLSDRFSAERPKGSFSTLEIQRTEQGDSAMYLCASSSPLGAQKDEQYFGPGTRLTVT.